This entry is about one T cell receptor (beta chain). No cognate antigen has been identified for it. The input lacks base qualities; no much larger clone sits a single base away. V loses 6 bases of germline sequence and J loses 0 bases, and the interval between the two ends is 14 bases. CDR1 MNHEY and CDR2 SMNVEV were looked up in the germline V gene (reference sequence). Including the terminal cysteine and phenylalanine, the CDR3 comprises 15 residues. Only the CDR3 part of the read is kept: 45 bases, read in frame from the first base. This sample was taken from a study of blood T cell repertoires in COVID-19 (dated by TCRdb to 2020 to 2022). Regarding the complete study: Samples covering the acute and convalescent phases of COVID-19 were provided by collaborators in the United States, Italy and Spain. The material from the prospective study consisted of cDNA or gDNA derived from T cells, B-cell-depleted T cells, or PBMCs. Subjects who had been exposed to COVID-19, were actively infected with it, or had recovered from it provided the deeply sampled blood TCRbeta repertoires that made up the dataset. The repertoires were released in a freely available public database intended as a resource for research on the immune response to SARS-CoV-2. Samples came from the ongoing ImmuneRACE study (first 160 participants) plus 1,254 subjects from 6 global collaborators. The sample metadata nearly always contained a de-identified subject ID, COVID-19 status, age in years and sex. Where HLA class I and class II types were available, the types were taken from metadata supplied by the sample provider, not from assay-based typing.

Each collaborating institution followed its own protocols to collect whole blood in K2EDTA tubes. For TCRbeta analysis, collaborator samples were shipped as frozen whole blood, as isolated PBMCs, or as DNA extracted from either sample type. TCRbeta CDR3 regions were amplified from genomic DNA using the immunoSEQ Assay, a bias-controlled multiplex PCR. The published analysis was carried out like this. The number of nucleated cells in each sample was estimated by amplification of reference gene primers within the assay. To quantify the absolute abundance of each unique TCRbeta CDR3 rearrangement, sequence reads were collapsed and filtered. For each sample, productive Simpson clonality was calculated as the square root of Simpson's diversity index over productive rearrangements. In TCRdb, the immuneACCESS table is reduced to in-frame sequences with V and J assigned. These tables do not hold every clone; where another copy was compared, an unresolved V gene accounts for under half, and the others remain unexplained. That table is the source of V, J and clone size, and D and trimming were worked out from the DNA. The sample table holds 40,000 or so clones, of which around 89% were seen once. The ten largest account for under 9.5% of the sample.

Beyond this particular receptor, the publication reports: The amount of clinical and demographic metadata varied by source and participant and was provided uncurated.

The clonotype was recovered from a young man with active or convalescent COVID-19. The V and J segments used are TRBV27 and TRBJ1-2, with the D gene not confidently named. Sequenced: peripheral blood. The DNA sequence is TGTGCCAGCAGGCTAGCCGGAGACCCTAACTATGGCTACACCTTC. It codes for CASRLAGDPNYGYTF.